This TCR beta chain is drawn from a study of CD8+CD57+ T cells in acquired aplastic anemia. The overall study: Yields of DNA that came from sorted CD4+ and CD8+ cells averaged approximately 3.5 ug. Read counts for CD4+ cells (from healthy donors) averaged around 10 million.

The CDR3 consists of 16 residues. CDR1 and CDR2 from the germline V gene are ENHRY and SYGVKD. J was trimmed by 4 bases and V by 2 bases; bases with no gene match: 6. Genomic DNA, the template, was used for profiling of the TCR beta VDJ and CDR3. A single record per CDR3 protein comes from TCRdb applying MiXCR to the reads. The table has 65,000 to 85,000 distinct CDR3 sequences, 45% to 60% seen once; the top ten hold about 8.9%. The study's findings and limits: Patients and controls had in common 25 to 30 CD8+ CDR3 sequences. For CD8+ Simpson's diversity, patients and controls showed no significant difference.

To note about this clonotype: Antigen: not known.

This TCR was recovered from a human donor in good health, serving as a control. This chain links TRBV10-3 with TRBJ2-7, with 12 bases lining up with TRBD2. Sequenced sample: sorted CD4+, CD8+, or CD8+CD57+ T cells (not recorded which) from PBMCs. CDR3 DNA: TGTGCCATCAGTGAGCCAAAAGGACTAGCGGGGTACGAGCAGTACTTC. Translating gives CAISEPKGLAGYEQYF.